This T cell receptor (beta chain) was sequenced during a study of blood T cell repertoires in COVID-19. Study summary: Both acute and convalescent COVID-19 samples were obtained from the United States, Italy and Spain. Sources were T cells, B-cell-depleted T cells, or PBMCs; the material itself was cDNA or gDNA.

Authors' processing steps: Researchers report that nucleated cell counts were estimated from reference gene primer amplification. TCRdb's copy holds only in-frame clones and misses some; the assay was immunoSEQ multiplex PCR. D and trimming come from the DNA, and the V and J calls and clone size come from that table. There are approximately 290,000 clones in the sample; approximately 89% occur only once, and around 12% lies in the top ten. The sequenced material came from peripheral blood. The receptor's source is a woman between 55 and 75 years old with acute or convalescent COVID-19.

CDR3 sequence reads: CASSLPGWIDTIYF. CDR3 nucleotides: TGTGCCAGCAGTCTTCCGGGGTGGATCGACACCATATATTTT. V usage is TRBV9 and J usage is TRBJ1-3; D unclear. Trimming removed 5 bases from V and 8 bases from J, with 17 bases in between. This CDR3 has 14 amino acids. Germline V gene lookup returns CDR1 SGDLS and CDR2 YYNGEE. Full variable domain (missing parts from reference TRBV9 and TRBJ1-3): DSGVTQTPKHLITATGQRVTLRCSPRSGDLSVYWYQQSLDQGLQFLIQYYNGEERAKGNILERFSAQQFPDLHSELNLSSLELGDSALYFCASSLPGWIDTIYFGEGSWLTVV.